These 22 T cell receptor beta chains were all obtained from the same sample, sequenced in a study of blood T cells in healthy people across ages. With a J-beta primer mix and a sample-barcoded 5' primer, a second PCR ran about 7 to 12 cycles. TCRdb redid the calling of the 5' RACE reads with MiXCR, one entry per CDR3 protein. The data contain about 640,000 distinct CDR3 sequences, roughly three fifths of them singletons. Sequenced sample: blood. The receptors were gathered from a man between 60 and 75 years old in good health.

V usage is TRBV6-1 and J usage is TRBJ2-3; 7 nucleotides line up with TRBD1. The germline gives CDR1 MNHNS, CDR2 SASEGT. This CDR3 region has 16 residues. J gave up 0 bases and V 6 bases, and 9 bases lay outside the gene matches. The CDR3 is CASRETGTESTDTQYF. The CDR3 coding sequence is TGTGCCAGCAGGGAAACCGGGACAGAAAGCACAGATACGCAGTATTTT.

The CDR3 here is CSADTGGADTQYF. The CDR3 DNA follows: TGCAGTGCAGACACAGGGGGCGCAGATACGCAGTATTTT. J is TRBJ2-3 and V is TRBV20-1; 9 bases line up with TRBD1. The V gene end was trimmed by 6 bases and the J gene end by 4 bases; junction bases not matched to a gene: 5. The germline gives CDR1 DFQATT, CDR2 SNEGSKA (reference sequence). CDR3 length equals 13 residues.

This clonotype was detected only once. The chain joins TRBV7-9 to TRBJ2-7; D unclear. Germline assignment: CDR1 SEHNR and CDR2 FQNEAQ (reference sequence). This CDR3 is 14 amino acids long. V lost 5 bases to trimming and J lost 0 bases, with 11 bases between them. The CDR3 DNA reads TGTGCCAGCAGCCCCAGGATAAGCTCCTACGAGCAGTACTTC. Residues: CASSPRISSYEQYF. Full variable domain (outside the CDR3, taken from reference TRBV7-9 and TRBJ2-7): DTGVSQNPRHKITKRGQNVTFRCDPISEHNRLYWYRQTLGQGPEFLTYFQNEAQLEKSRLLSDRFSAERPKGSFSTLEIQRTEQGDSAMYLCASSPRISSYEQYFGPGTRLTVT.

This chain connects TRBV5-1 to TRBJ1-2; TRBD1 aligns across 8 bases. The CDR3 runs 14 residues. The trim removed 0 bases at V and 5 bases at J, leaving 3 bases unmatched. CDR1 and CDR2 (germline): SGHRS, YFSETQ. The CDR3 protein is CASSLEQGGYGYTF. For the CDR3, the DNA is TGCGCCAGCAGCTTGGAACAGGGGGGGTATGGCTACACCTTC.

V usage is TRBV7-9 and J usage is TRBJ2-4; TRBD1 aligns across 12 bases. The DNA end is more similar to TRBJ2-7, so the J call may be wrong. Looked up from germline, CDR1 is SEHNR and CDR2 is FQNEAQ (reference sequence). This CDR3 comprises 15 residues. CDR3 coding DNA: TGTGCCAGCAGCAAGGGACAGGGGGCCTTCTACGAGCAGTACTTC. It encodes CASSKGQGAFYEQYF.

The CDR3 bases are TGTGCCAGCAGCTTCCCCAGGGGGGACTATGGCTACACCTTC. Translating it yields CASSFPRGDYGYTF. The rearrangement uses TRBV21-1 and TRBJ1-2; the DNA was not used to check the table's D call, TRBD1. TRBV21-1 represents a pseudogene. CDR3 length equals 14 residues.

The rearrangement links TRBV5-1 to TRBJ2-3; D remains unclear. The CDR3 is 14 residues long. From germline, CDR1 is SGHRS and CDR2 YFSETQ. V gave up 5 bases and J gave up 4 bases, with 14 bases separating them. In nucleotides, the CDR3 is TGCGCCAGCAGGTCTGGGCCCCAAGCAGATACGCAGTATTTT. Translating it yields CASRSGPQADTQYF.

This sequence joins TRBV7-9 and TRBJ1-1; no reliable D call. The germline V gene has CDR1 SEHNR and CDR2 FQNEAQ (reference sequence). V dropped 2 bases and J dropped 0 bases, with 16 bases sitting between them. This CDR3 has 17 residues. The DNA of the CDR3 is TGTGCCAGCAGCTTACCCCAAGTGGGAATCATGAACACTGAAGCTTTCTTT. It yields the protein CASSLPQVGIMNTEAFF.

The chain uses TRBV20-1 and TRBJ1-6; 9 nucleotides align to TRBD1. The germline gives CDR1 DFQATT, CDR2 SNEGSKA (reference sequence). V lost 3 bases, J lost 10 bases, and 7 bases stayed unmatched. The CDR3 covers 14 residues. CDR3 in amino acids: CSASPTGGGSPLHF. The CDR3 DNA is TGCAGTGCTAGCCCAACAGGGGGCGGCTCACCCCTCCACTTT.

The V gene is TRBV2, the J gene TRBJ2-3; 9 bases are shared with TRBD2. This CDR3 region has 16 residues. CDR1 is SNHLY, CDR2 FYNNEI, per germline. V trimming: 3 bases; J trimming: 2 bases; junction bases outside the gene matches: 6. The CDR3 coding sequence is TGTGCCAGCAGTGACACTAAGCGGGGGGACACAGATACGCAGTATTTT. This gives the protein CASSDTKRGDTDTQYF.

This chain links TRBV5-1 with TRBJ2-1; D gene unclear. Trimming removed 4 bases from V and 9 bases from J, with 14 bases in between. The germline V gene has CDR1 SGHRS and CDR2 YFSETQ. The length of the CDR3 is 13 residues. DNA of the CDR3: TGCGCCAGCAGCGCGATCATAAGCAGTGAGCAGTTCTTC. Encoded protein: CASSAIISSEQFF.

The chain is built from TRBV18 and TRBJ2-1; 9 bases line up with TRBD2. CDR3 length: 15 residues. Unmatched junction bases numbered 6, after V lost 3 bases and J lost 6 bases. CDR1 KGHSH and CDR2 LQKENI come from the germline V gene. The CDR3 is CASSPGRGGRNEQFF. CDR3 in DNA: TGTGCCAGCTCACCGGGGCGGGGGGGCCGCAATGAGCAGTTCTTC. The full variable domain, rest sourced from reference TRBV18 and TRBJ2-1, is NAGVMQNPRHLVRRRGQEARLRCSPMKGHSHVYWYRQLPEEGLKFMVYLQKENIIDESGMPKERFSAEFPKEGPSILRIQQVVRGDSAAYFCASSPGRGGRNEQFFGPGTRLTVL.

The chain has TRBV5-5 and TRBJ2-2, with TRBD2 identical over 10 bases. The germline gives CDR1 SGHKS, CDR2 YYEKEE (reference sequence). The CDR3 loop spans 16 amino acids. J lost 1 base, V lost 3 bases, and 3 bases had no gene match. The CDR3 DNA sequence: TGTGCCAGCAGCTCTAGCGGGGGCGAGAACACCGGGGAGCTGTTTTTT. Translated: CASSSSGGENTGELFF.

This chain links TRBV7-8 with TRBJ2-5, with TRBD2 as a possible D gene (5 bases). The CDR3 covers 14 residues. V was trimmed by 7 bases and J by 4 bases, leaving 16 bases between them. Per germline, CDR1 SGHVS and CDR2 FQNEAQ. The CDR3 here is CASTLAGTRETQYF. The DNA for the CDR3 is TGTGCCAGCACCCTAGCCGGCACTCGAGAGACCCAGTACTTC.

The chain has TRBV25-1 and TRBJ2-4; tentative D call: TRBD1 (6 bases). This CDR3 spans 15 amino acids. Trimming removed 6 bases at V and 0 bases at J, with 12 bases between. The germline V gene has CDR1 MGHDK and CDR2 SYGVNS. CDR3 residues: CASRATGPAKNIQYF. The CDR3, as DNA: TGTGCCAGCAGAGCTACAGGGCCAGCCAAAAACATTCAGTACTTC.

The V and J genes are TRBV29-1 and TRBJ2-3, with 9 bases fitting TRBD2. From germline, CDR1 is SQVTM and CDR2 ANQGSEA. The CDR3 spans 14 residues. Germline trimming cut 4 bases from V and 4 bases from J; bases unmatched to any gene: 6. CDR3 in DNA: TGCAGCGTTGGACTAGCGGATTGGCCAGATACGCAGTATTTT. Translating gives CSVGLADWPDTQYF.

Remarks on this clonotype: The junction and the germline gene differ at one end; a read error may be behind it. The chain uses TRBV20-1 and TRBJ2-4; 14 nucleotides match TRBD2. The J call may be in error: the DNA end matches TRBJ2-7 better. Germline V gene data show CDR1 as DFQATT and CDR2 as SNEGSKA (reference sequence). This CDR3 is 14 amino acids long. CDR3 bases: TGCAGTGCCAGAGGGACTAGCGGGGGATACGAGCAGTACTTC. It encodes CSARGTSGGYEQYF.

The rearrangement uses TRBV20-1 and TRBJ2-1, with 9 bases that match TRBD2. The CDR3 contains 14 residues. Per the germline V gene, CDR1 is DFQATT and CDR2 is SNEGSKA (reference sequence). V lost 8 bases, J lost 0 bases, and 5 bases stayed unmatched. The CDR3 is CSTRGGVSYNEQFF. Written as DNA, the CDR3 is TGCAGTACGCGCGGGGGGGTCTCCTACAATGAGCAGTTCTTC.

The V gene is TRBV20-1, the J gene TRBJ2-1; 10 bases map to TRBD2. Germline CDR1 DFQATT, CDR2 SNEGSKA (reference sequence). The CDR3 is made up of 14 amino acids. V lost 2 bases to trimming and J lost 9 bases; unmatched junction nucleotides: 7. This CDR3 is CSARKRGGRREQFF. The CDR3 coding sequence is TGCAGTGCTAGAAAGCGGGGGGGCCGGCGTGAGCAGTTCTTC.

This clonotype was observed a handful of times. J is TRBJ2-7 and V is TRBV2; a weak D match, TRBD1 (5 bases). The germline V and J ends were trimmed by 6 bases and 4 bases, with 16 bases remaining between them. The CDR3 totals 14 residues. Germline-derived CDR1 and CDR2 are SNHLY and FYNNEI. The chain's CDR3 is CASRPARVSYEQYF. In DNA form, the CDR3 reads TGTGCCAGCAGGCCCGCCAGGGTCTCATACGAGCAGTACTTC.

This clonotype was seen a handful of times. The chain couples TRBV29-1 to TRBJ2-6, with TRBD2 as a possible D gene (6 bases). CDR1 is SQVTM and CDR2 is ANQGSEA in the germline V gene. The germline V and J ends were trimmed by 4 bases and 3 bases, with 13 bases remaining between them. The CDR3 covers 15 residues. CDR3 sequence: CSVALGRDGANVLTF. The CDR3 DNA is TGCAGCGTTGCCCTTGGGCGGGATGGGGCCAACGTCCTGACTTTC.

The rearrangement joins TRBV11-2 to TRBJ2-7; possibly TRBD1 for D (5 bases). The CDR3 spans 14 residues. Germline V lookup: CDR1 SGHAT, CDR2 FQNNGV. Deletions cut 5 bases from V and 3 bases from J, with 14 bases between. The DNA for the CDR3 is TGTGCCAGCAGCGCGGACATGGGGCACTACGAGCAGTACTTC. It encodes CASSADMGHYEQYF. The entire variable domain, with the rest obtained from reference TRBV11-2 and TRBJ2-7, is as follows: EAGVAQSPRYKIIEKRQSVAFWCNPISGHATLYWYQQILGQGPKLLIQFQNNGVVDDSQLPKDRFSAERLKGVDSTLKIQPAKLEDSAVYLCASSADMGHYEQYFGPGTRLTVT.